This TCR beta chain was retrieved from a study of technical replicates of blood from a handful of donors. On this clone: The same CDR3 can be traced to other DNA sequences in this sample.

The table came from immunoSEQ multiplex PCR; TCRdb's copy has only in-frame clones and leaves some out. The data show about 98,000 clones, 95% seen once. Material: T cells isolated from PBMCs. This receptor was obtained from a human donor in good health.

In nucleotides, the CDR3 is TGCGCCAGCAGCCAAGAAGGGGGTAGTTCCTACGAGCAGTACTTC. Translation gives CASSQEGGSSYEQYF. The chain links TRBV4-1 to TRBJ2-7, with D maybe TRBD1 (6 bases). The germline CDR1 and CDR2 sequences are MGHRA and YSYEKL. The CDR3 loop spans 15 amino acids. With 0 bases removed from V and 1 base from J, the gap between germline ends came to 10 bases.